Below, 32 T cell receptor beta chains from the same sample are listed, as sequenced in a study of shared clonotypes between healthy human individuals. TCRdb's copy holds only in-frame clones and misses some; the assay was immunoSEQ multiplex PCR. The data hold 450,000 to 550,000 clones, with 75% to 85% observed a single time. The sequenced sample consisted of PBMCs. These receptors originate from a woman between 40 and 50 years old in good health. Some clones in this sample may be carry-over from other donors' samples.

In the case of this clone: A read error may produce the germline difference seen at one junction end. The J gene is TRBJ2-2, the V gene TRBV7-7, with 14 bases aligning to TRBD2. The CDR3 is 17 amino acids. Germline CDR1 SSHAT, CDR2 FNYEAQ (reference sequence). This CDR3 reads CASSAGTSGRNTGELFF. CDR3 DNA sequence: TGTGCTAGCAGCGCCGGGACTAGCGGGAGGAACACCGGGGAGCTGTTTTTT. The complete variable domain, with remaining parts taken from reference TRBV7-7 and TRBJ2-2, reads GAGVSQSPRYKVTKRGQDVTLRCDPISSHATLYWYQQALGQGPEFLTYFNYEAQPDKSGLPSDRFSAERPEGSISTLTIQRTEQRDSAMYRCASSAGTSGRNTGELFFGEGSRLTVL.

This clone was picked up one time. In DNA form, the CDR3 reads TGTGCCAGCAGTTTGGCGGGGGGCGCGTATAGCAATCAGCCCCAGCATTTT. Protein product: CASSLAGGAYSNQPQHF. The chain carries TRBV28 and TRBJ1-5; a possible D gene is TRBD1 (6 bases). The CDR3 covers 17 residues. Trimming pared 3 bases from V and 0 bases from J, leaving 15 bases between. Per germline, CDR1 MDHEN and CDR2 SYDVKM.

The V and J genes are TRBV5-5 and TRBJ1-2, with D perhaps matching TRBD1 (5 bases). Germline CDR1 SGHKS, CDR2 YYEKEE (reference sequence). The length of the CDR3 is 18 residues. The V and J ends lost 6 bases and 2 bases respectively, with 26 bases between them. CDR3 loop: CASTPTSQGPLVNYGYTF. The CDR3 region has the DNA TGTGCCAGCACTCCTACCTCCCAGGGACCCCTGGTCAACTATGGCTACACCTTC.

This clone came up once. The chain couples TRBV7-9 to TRBJ2-3, with D maybe TRBD2 (5 bases). Germline-derived CDR1 and CDR2 are SEHNR and FQNEAQ (reference sequence). The V gene lost 5 bases and the J gene lost 1 base, with 16 bases spanning the gap. CDR3 length equals 16 residues. The DNA of the CDR3 is TGTGCCAGCAGCGCCTACATAGCGAGCGGCACAGATACGCAGTATTTT. Amino acids: CASSAYIASGTDTQYF.

This chain links TRBV28 with TRBJ2-1; the match to TRBD2 covers 11 bases. The V segment lost 10 bases and the J segment 8 bases; nucleotides outside the gene matches: 13. The CDR3 is 15 residues long. Per germline, CDR1 MDHEN and CDR2 SYDVKM. The CDR3 protein is CAILLAGARGDEQFF. CDR3 nucleotides: TGTGCCATCCTACTAGCGGGAGCGAGGGGGGATGAGCAGTTCTTC. The entire variable domain, with the rest obtained from reference TRBV28 and TRBJ2-1, is as follows: DVKVTQSSRYLVKRTGEKVFLECVQDMDHENMFWYRQDPGLGLRLIYFSYDVKMKEKGDIPEGYSVSREKKERFSLILESASTNQTSMYLCAILLAGARGDEQFFGPGTRLTVL.

The chain combines TRBV7-2 with TRBJ2-7; 12 nucleotides align to TRBD2. The CDR3 contains 15 residues. Trimming removed 4 bases from V and 3 bases from J; junction bases left unmatched: 4. The germline V gene encodes CDR1 SGHTA and CDR2 FQGNSA. The CDR3 loop is CASSSWTSGNYEQYF. The CDR3 DNA reads as TGTGCCAGCAGCTCCTGGACTAGCGGGAACTACGAGCAGTACTTC.

The V call is TRBV7-2, the J call TRBJ1-1; D remains ambiguous. Trimming shortened V by 3 bases and J by 9 bases, and 11 bases separated the two germline ends. Germline CDR1 SGHTA, CDR2 FQGNSA. The CDR3 contains 12 residues. CDR3 DNA: TGTGCCAGCAGCTTTTCAGTAGGAAAAGCTTTCTTT. It is translated as CASSFSVGKAFF.

The gene calls are TRBV5-1 and TRBJ2-1; 10 positions agree with TRBD1. The CDR3 totals 15 residues. The trim removed 6 bases at V and 4 bases at J, leaving 7 bases unmatched. Germline lookup yields CDR1 SGHRS and CDR2 YFSETQ. The CDR3 DNA reads TGCGCCAGCACTTCAGGGACAGGGGCTTACAATGAGCAGTTCTTC. Encoded protein: CASTSGTGAYNEQFF.

The chain recombines TRBV5-4 with TRBJ2-3; 10 bases line up with TRBD2. Germline V gene sequence: CDR1 SGHNT, CDR2 YYREEE (reference sequence). The CDR3 has 17 amino acids. The V and J ends lost 4 bases and 8 bases, in that order; junction bases with no gene match: 16. The CDR3 nucleotides read TGTGCCAGCAGCCCCGAACCTAGCGGGAGAATCCCCTTTACGCAGTATTTT. Protein product: CASSPEPSGRIPFTQYF.

This sequence joins TRBV14 and TRBJ1-1, with unresolved D. The CDR3 length is 15 residues. In germline, CDR1 is SGHDN, CDR2 FVKESK. V was cut by 2 bases and J by 4 bases, with 14 bases left in between. The CDR3 is CASSQFTTSGTEAFF. The CDR3 bases are TGTGCCAGCAGCCAATTTACAACAAGCGGCACTGAAGCTTTCTTT.

This chain connects TRBV30 to TRBJ1-3, with D unclear. Germline assignment: CDR1 GTSNPN and CDR2 SVGIG (reference sequence). The CDR3 length is 13 residues. V was pared by 7 bases and J by 3 bases, with 13 bases between. As DNA, the CDR3 is TGTGCCTTTAACATGGGAGTTGGAAACACCATATATTTT. It encodes CAFNMGVGNTIYF.

Only a few counts were recorded for this clone. This same CDR3 is encoded by further DNA sequences in the sample. This chain uses TRBV28 with TRBJ2-7, with TRBD1 matching over 9 bases. CDR3 length: 12 amino acids. J lost 3 bases, V lost 6 bases, and 0 bases had no gene match. Germline loops: CDR1 MDHEN, CDR2 SYDVKM. The CDR3 protein is CASRDRGYEQYF. The CDR3 bases are TGTGCCAGCAGGGACAGGGGCTACGAGCAGTACTTC.

The V call is TRBV25-1, the J call TRBJ2-5, with TRBD2 as a possible D gene (6 bases). The CDR3 extends over 14 amino acids. V was clipped by 6 bases and J by 2 bases, with 13 bases between them. Germline V gene sequence: CDR1 MGHDK, CDR2 SYGVNS. The CDR3 loop reads CASREAGGQETQYF. The DNA for the CDR3 is TGTGCCAGCAGGGAAGCGGGCGGTCAAGAGACCCAGTACTTC.

The chain is built from TRBV11-2 and TRBJ2-5; D ambiguous. This CDR3 region has 15 residues. Trimming shortened V by 6 bases and J by 5 bases, and 19 bases separated the two germline ends. Germline-derived CDR1 and CDR2 are SGHAT and FQNNGV. The CDR3 nucleotides are TGTGCCAGCAGTCCAACTTGGGTTGGTGGGGAGACCCAGTACTTC. This encodes CASSPTWVGGETQYF.

The gene calls are TRBV27 and TRBJ2-5; tentatively, D is TRBD2 (6 bases). The ends were cut back, 0 bases at V and 7 bases at J, with 15 bases in the middle. This CDR3 region has 15 residues. Germline assignment: CDR1 MNHEY and CDR2 SMNVEV (reference sequence). The CDR3 coding sequence is TGTGCCAGCAGTTTATCCCCGGGAGAGGGTGGGACCCAGTACTTC. This codes for CASSLSPGEGGTQYF.

V and J are TRBV10-3 and TRBJ2-3; 10 positions agree with TRBD2. This CDR3 comprises 16 residues. V lost 4 bases to trimming and J lost 4 bases; unmatched junction nucleotides: 8. Germline values: CDR1 ENHRY, CDR2 SYGVKD. The CDR3 DNA is TGTGCCATCAGTGCCACTAGCGGGATCGGAGCAGATACGCAGTATTTT. Amino acid sequence: CAISATSGIGADTQYF.

The chain uses TRBV28 and TRBJ2-7, with a tentative D call TRBD2 (5 bases). This CDR3 is built from 14 residues. Germline lookup yields CDR1 MDHEN and CDR2 SYDVKM. V dropped 5 bases and J dropped 6 bases, with 17 bases sitting between them. In DNA, the CDR3 is TGTGCCAGCAGTCCGTTAGGCGGACTTTTCGAGCAGTACTTC. Protein: CASSPLGGLFEQYF.

This chain joins TRBV28 and TRBJ2-7, with 8 bases matching TRBD2. The CDR3 consists of 15 residues. J was trimmed by 3 bases and V by 5 bases; bases with no gene match: 9. Germline lookup yields CDR1 MDHEN and CDR2 SYDVKM. The CDR3 sequence is CASSHPAGARYEQYF. As DNA, the CDR3 is TGTGCCAGCAGTCACCCAGCGGGAGCCCGCTACGAGCAGTACTTC.

The chain joins TRBV7-3 to TRBJ2-7; maybe TRBD2 (5 bases). Per the germline V gene, CDR1 is SGHTA and CDR2 is FQGTGA. This CDR3 has 13 residues. Trimming removed 5 bases from V and 1 base from J, with 9 bases in between. For the CDR3, the DNA is TGTGCCAGCAGCCTCGGACTTTCCTACGAGCAGTACTTC. Encoded protein: CASSLGLSYEQYF.

About this clone: Without the conserved terminal phenylalanine or tryptophan, this CDR3 likely stems from a read error. The V call is TRBV5-4, the J call TRBJ1-6; D perhaps matches TRBD1 (5 bases). Trimming stripped 6 bases from V and 6 bases from J, with 19 bases between. The CDR3 is 16 amino acids. In germline, CDR1 is SGHNT, CDR2 YYREEE (reference sequence). Written as DNA, the CDR3 is TGTGCCAGCAAGACGGGGGGAGGCTCCCTTAATTCACCCCTCCACCTT. It encodes CASKTGGGSLNSPLHL.

The chain is built from TRBV15 and TRBJ1-2; TRBD1 is a possible D gene (5 bases). V lost 1 base and J 3 bases, leaving 12 bases between the germline ends. Germline lookup yields CDR1 LNHNV and CDR2 YYDKDF (reference sequence). The CDR3 has 15 residues. The CDR3 reads CATSRARDRDYGYTF. Written as DNA, the CDR3 is TGTGCCACCAGCAGAGCCCGGGACCGAGACTATGGCTACACCTTC.

The CDR3: CASSVRGSSYEQYF. The CDR3 region has the DNA TGTGCCAGTAGTGTTCGGGGAAGCTCCTACGAGCAGTACTTC. The gene calls are TRBV19 and TRBJ2-7, with D possibly matching TRBD2 (5 bases). V lost 5 bases and J lost 0, with 11 bases in between. The V gene's germline CDR1 is LNHDA and CDR2 SQIVND (reference sequence). The CDR3 is made up of 14 amino acids.

This clone was seen more than once but under ten times. The CDR3 DNA reads TGTGCCAGTAGTATGGGACGGATTAATGAAAAACTGTTTTTT. It yields the protein CASSMGRINEKLFF. This chain links TRBV19 with TRBJ1-4; a possible D gene is TRBD1 (5 bases). Germline CDR1 is LNHDA and CDR2 is SQIVND (reference sequence). CDR3 length equals 14 residues. The ends were cut back, 3 bases at V and 4 bases at J, with 9 bases in the middle.

The chain couples TRBV5-5 to TRBJ2-7; a possible D gene is TRBD2 (6 bases). The CDR3 consists of 14 residues. CDR1 SGHKS and CDR2 YYEKEE come from the germline V gene (reference sequence). The V end lost 0 bases, the J end lost 4 bases, and 11 bases lay between the germline ends. CDR3 protein: CASSLGLVEYEQYF. CDR3 nucleotides: TGTGCCAGCAGCTTGGGACTAGTTGAATACGAGCAGTACTTC.

The V and J genes are TRBV15 and TRBJ2-7; D is ambiguous. The V gene lost 0 bases and the J gene lost 2 bases, with 14 bases spanning the gap. Germline V lookup: CDR1 LNHNV, CDR2 YYDKDF (reference sequence). The CDR3 contains 16 residues. The CDR3 DNA is TGTGCCACCAGCAGAGAGGACCTATACCGCCCCTACGAGCAGTACTTC. This sequence encodes CATSREDLYRPYEQYF.

This chain links TRBV19 with TRBJ1-5, with 8 bases aligning to TRBD1. The CDR3 has 17 amino acids. V lost 2 bases to trimming and J lost 3 bases; unmatched junction nucleotides: 9. Germline loops: CDR1 LNHDA, CDR2 SQIVND (reference sequence). The DNA of the CDR3 is TGTGCCAGTAGTATACGGGGGGACAGGCCATACAATCAGCCCCAGCATTTT. Its protein is CASSIRGDRPYNQPQHF.

In this sample, this clone turned up once. The rearrangement uses TRBV9 and TRBJ2-5; a weak D match, TRBD1 (5 bases). The CDR3 has 15 amino acids. V dropped 1 base and J dropped 4 bases, with 14 bases sitting between them. Looked up from germline, CDR1 is SGDLS and CDR2 is YYNGEE. CDR3: CASSVQGFTVETQYF. For the CDR3, the DNA is TGTGCCAGCAGCGTACAGGGTTTTACGGTAGAGACCCAGTACTTC.

Turning to this clone: At the DNA level, this CDR3 is encoded by other sequences in the same sample as well. The DNA for the CDR3 is TGTGCCAGCAGTTATGGCGGTAGCACAGATACGCAGTATTTT. Translating it yields CASSYGGSTDTQYF. The chain recombines TRBV6-5 with TRBJ2-3; the D is unclear. This CDR3 has 14 amino acids. The V end lost 3 bases, the J end lost 0 bases, and 7 bases lay between the germline ends. CDR1 is MNHEY, CDR2 SVGAGI, per germline.

V is TRBV7-9 and J is TRBJ2-3; TRBD1 aligns across 8 bases. The CDR3 spans 13 residues. Germline V lookup: CDR1 SEHNR, CDR2 FQNEAQ (reference sequence). V lost 6 bases to trimming and J lost 4 bases; unmatched junction nucleotides: 3. The CDR3 region has the DNA TGTGCCAGCAGGACAGGGGCCTCAGATACGCAGTATTTT. Residues: CASRTGASDTQYF. The full variable domain, in which reference TRBV7-9 and TRBJ2-3 provide the parts outside the CDR3, is DTGVSQNPRHKITKRGQNVTFRCDPISEHNRLYWYRQTLGQGPEFLTYFQNEAQLEKSRLLSDRFSAERPKGSFSTLEIQRTEQGDSAMYLCASRTGASDTQYFGPGTRLTVL.

The V and J genes are TRBV9 and TRBJ2-1, with D possibly being TRBD1 or TRBD2 (7 bases each). The V end lost 4 bases, the J end lost 8 bases, and 19 bases lay between the germline ends. Germline CDR1 and CDR2: SGDLS and YYNGEE. The CDR3 sequence is 15 residues long. The DNA of the CDR3 is TGTGCCAGCAGCCCTCGGACAGGTGGGGGGGATGAGCAGTTCTTC. It is translated as CASSPRTGGGDEQFF.

This clone occurred many times. The rearrangement joins TRBV27 to TRBJ2-1, with 10 bases fitting TRBD2. CDR1 is MNHEY, CDR2 SMNVEV, per germline (reference sequence). This CDR3 region has 14 residues. Germline trimming cut 2 bases from V and 9 bases from J; bases unmatched to any gene: 4. The CDR3: CASSLTRLAGEQFF. The DNA for the CDR3 is TGTGCCAGCAGTTTAACAAGACTAGCGGGTGAGCAGTTCTTC.

This chain joins TRBV25-1 and TRBJ2-3; 7 bases are a match to TRBD2. V gave up 5 bases and J gave up 3 bases; unmatched junction bases: 2. Germline CDR1 is MGHDK and CDR2 is SYGVNS. The CDR3 runs 13 residues. The CDR3 coding sequence is TGTGCCAGCAGTATAGCGGGTACAGATACGCAGTATTTT. Its protein is CASSIAGTDTQYF.